The following is a T cell receptor (beta chain) sequence with its context. Its target is unknown. This sample is part of a study of T cells in Graves' hyperthyroidism and ophthalmopathy. Notes on the study in general: Blood also held most thyroid clonotypes expanded beyond 0.001. For ophthalmopathy, model prediction preceded onset by a median around 7 months.

Exclusion criteria comprised uncontrolled infection, other autoimmune disease, pregnancy or lactation. Thyroid ultrasound, orbital computed tomography, clinical symptoms, and serum thyroxine and TRAb underpinned diagnoses. Germline loops: CDR1 SGDLS, CDR2 YYNGEE. The length of the CDR3 is 15 residues. The V end lost 4 bases, the J end lost 3 bases, and 15 bases lay between the germline ends. RNA transcripts gave rise to amplified TCR beta CDR3 regions. HTBI primers were used for first-round RT-PCR of the TCR CDR3. TCRdb reprocessed the multiplex PCR reads with MiXCR, giving one entry per CDR3 protein. The sample records 450,000 to 700,000 distinct CDR3 sequences, roughly 46% being singletons.

The chain employs TRBV9 and TRBJ2-3, with D hard to call. The receptor was isolated from an adult woman with Graves' disease, either hyperthyroidism or ophthalmopathy (not recorded which). Sequencing input: peripheral blood or thyroid tissue (not recorded which). CDR3 region: CASSFRLSETDTQYF. The CDR3 DNA sequence: TGTGCCAGCAGCTTCCGACTTTCTGAAACAGATACGCAGTATTTT.